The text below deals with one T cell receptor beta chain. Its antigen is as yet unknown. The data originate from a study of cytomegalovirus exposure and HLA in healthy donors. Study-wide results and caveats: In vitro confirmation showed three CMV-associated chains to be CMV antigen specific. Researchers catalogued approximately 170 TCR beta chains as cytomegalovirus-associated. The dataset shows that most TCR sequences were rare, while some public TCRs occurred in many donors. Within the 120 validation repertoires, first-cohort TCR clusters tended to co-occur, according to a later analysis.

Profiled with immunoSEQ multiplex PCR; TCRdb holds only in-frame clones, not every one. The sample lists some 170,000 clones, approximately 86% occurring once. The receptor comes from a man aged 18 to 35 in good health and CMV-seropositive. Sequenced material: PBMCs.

CDR3 bases: TGTGCCAGCAGTCCCCGGGACAGTCGAAACACCATATATTTT. Translation: CASSPRDSRNTIYF. V and J are TRBV27 and TRBJ1-3; the match to TRBD1 covers 7 bases. The CDR3 loop spans 14 amino acids. V shed 5 bases, J shed 5 bases, and the junction held 6 bases outside the gene matches. Looked up from germline, CDR1 is MNHEY and CDR2 is SMNVEV (reference sequence).